Listed here are 17 T cell receptor beta chains from one sample, sequenced in a study of blood T cells in healthy people across ages. Combining a sample-barcoded 5' primer with a J-beta primer mix, a second PCR ran for about 7 to 12 cycles. In TCRdb, the 5' RACE reads were re-called with MiXCR into one record per CDR3 protein. The sample has just under 550,000 distinct CDR3 sequences, about 25% seen once; the top ten hold 7.5% to 9%. These data were also reused for a study on T cells of mothers and their children.

Sequenced: blood. The receptors originated from a boy aged 5-17 years in good health.

This clonotype was counted between two and nine times. The chain uses TRBV7-2 and TRBJ2-5; D gene unclear. V was trimmed by 0 bases and J by 5 bases, leaving 13 bases between them. Germline V CDR1 and CDR2: SGHTA, FQGNSA. This CDR3 has 15 residues. In DNA, the CDR3 is TGTGCCAGCAGCTTAGCGGGTACACTTTCGGAGACCCAGTACTTC. Protein sequence: CASSLAGTLSETQYF. Full variable domain (missing parts from reference TRBV7-2 and TRBJ2-5): GAGVSQSPSNKVTEKGKDVELRCDPISGHTALYWYRQSLGQGLEFLIYFQGNSAPDKSGLPSDRFSAERTGGSVSTLTIQRTQQEDSAVYLCASSLAGTLSETQYFGPGTRLLVL.

This clonotype occurred a few times. V gene TRBV6-2 or TRBV6-3 combines with J gene TRBJ2-3; TRBD2 might be the D (7 bases). V was cut by 4 bases and J by 0 bases, with 14 bases left in between. The CDR3 is 16 amino acids. The germline V gene has CDR1 MNHEY and CDR2 SVGEGT. In nucleotides, the CDR3 is TGTGCCAGCAGTTCTAGACGGGGGGCAAGCACAGATACGCAGTATTTT. It translates to CASSSRRGASTDTQYF.

The CDR3 bases are TGTGCCAGTAGTATCCCGGACAGTCAAGAGACCCAGTACTTC. This gives the protein CASSIPDSQETQYF. The chain has TRBV19 and TRBJ2-5; TRBD1 is a possible D gene (6 bases). The V and J ends lost 3 bases and 2 bases respectively, with 10 bases between them. The germline gives CDR1 LNHDA, CDR2 SQIVND (reference sequence). This CDR3 contains 14 residues.

This clonotype was observed a handful of times. J is TRBJ2-1 and V is TRBV5-1; 7 nucleotides match TRBD1. J lost 3 bases, V lost 3 bases, and 3 bases had no gene match. Germline CDR1 and CDR2: SGHRS and YFSETQ. The CDR3 is 14 amino acids. CDR3 bases: TGCGCCAGCAGCTCGGGACAGCTCTACAATGAGCAGTTCTTC. Translated: CASSSGQLYNEQFF.

This sequence joins TRBV3-1 and TRBJ2-1; TRBD2 matches at 8 bases. The CDR3 loop spans 17 amino acids. V shed 4 bases, J shed 6 bases, and the junction held 14 bases outside the gene matches. The V gene's germline CDR1 is LGHDT and CDR2 YNNKEL (reference sequence). The CDR3 region is CASSPGVAGFALNEQFF. In DNA form, the CDR3 reads TGTGCCAGCAGCCCCGGGGTAGCGGGATTCGCCCTCAATGAGCAGTTCTTC.

The chain recombines TRBV11-2 with TRBJ2-7; D uncertain. Trimming stripped 6 bases from V and 4 bases from J, with 19 bases between. CDR3 length: 15 amino acids. Germline V gives CDR1 SGHAT, CDR2 FQNNGV. CDR3 loop: CASSPSYPAQYEQYF. Here the CDR3 DNA reads TGTGCCAGCAGTCCCTCCTACCCGGCACAATACGAGCAGTACTTC.

The chain carries TRBV14 and TRBJ2-3; D ambiguous. The CDR3 extends over 16 amino acids. The V end was cut by 0 bases, the J end by 2 bases, with 12 bases between. Germline CDR1 SGHDN, CDR2 FVKESK. This CDR3 is CASSQDLGLTTDTQYF. The CDR3 DNA is TGTGCCAGCAGCCAAGATCTGGGTTTGACCACAGATACGCAGTATTTT.

This clonotype was counted ten times or more. This chain joins TRBV6-1 and TRBJ2-1, with 8 bases lining up with TRBD2. The CDR3 is made up of 17 amino acids. The ends lost 8 bases at V and 4 bases at J; junction bases unmatched: 16. Germline V gives CDR1 MNHNS, CDR2 SASEGT. In DNA form, the CDR3 reads TGTGCCAGCTCCCTAGATCTAGCGGGCCTTCTTTACAATGAGCAGTTCTTC. Translation: CASSLDLAGLLYNEQFF.

This chain links TRBV5-5 with TRBJ1-1; D remains ambiguous. Trimming left V 1 base short and J 1 base short, with 14 bases between. The CDR3 loop spans 16 amino acids. CDR1 SGHKS and CDR2 YYEKEE come from the germline V gene (reference sequence). CDR3 coding DNA: TGTGCCAGCAGCTTGAATTTCGCAGAGGCGAACACTGAAGCTTTCTTT. Its protein product is CASSLNFAEANTEAFF.

Only a few counts were recorded for this clonotype. This chain links TRBV20-1 with TRBJ2-1, with D perhaps being TRBD1 or TRBD2 (5 bases each). This CDR3 has 14 amino acids. Germline V gives CDR1 DFQATT, CDR2 SNEGSKA (reference sequence). V was shortened by 5 bases and J by 0 bases, with 11 bases between the two germline ends. CDR3 residues: CSASGTASYNEQFF. The CDR3 DNA is TGCAGTGCTTCCGGGACGGCCTCCTACAATGAGCAGTTCTTC.

This clonotype has a handful of counts. The chain has TRBV7-9 and TRBJ2-3; D remains unclear. CDR1 SEHNR and CDR2 FQNEAQ come from the germline V gene (reference sequence). The CDR3 loop spans 17 amino acids. The V and J ends lost 4 bases and 4 bases respectively, with 21 bases between them. The CDR3 here is CASSSLDFQSVPDTQYF. The CDR3 region has the DNA TGTGCCAGCAGCTCCCTTGATTTCCAAAGTGTCCCAGATACGCAGTATTTT.

This clonotype occurred a few times. CDR3 sequence: CASSQTLTGQGYGYTF. The CDR3 DNA is TGTGCCAGCAGCCAAACCCTAACGGGACAGGGCTATGGCTACACCTTC. The chain couples TRBV7-9 to TRBJ1-2; 9 nucleotides match TRBD1. CDR1 and CDR2 from the germline V gene are SEHNR and FQNEAQ (reference sequence). With V trimmed by 5 bases and J by 4 bases, 11 bases remained unmatched. The CDR3 extends over 16 amino acids.

This clonotype was seen a few times. V usage is TRBV4-1 and J usage is TRBJ2-1, with 7 bases fitting TRBD2. CDR1 is MGHRA and CDR2 is YSYEKL in the germline V gene. V was pared by 1 base and J by 2 bases, with 5 bases of the junction left unmatched. The CDR3 runs to 16 residues. Here the CDR3 DNA reads TGCGCCAGCAGCCAAGGGATCCTAGCGGCCTACAATGAGCAGTTCTTC. Its protein is CASSQGILAAYNEQFF.

The gene calls are TRBV20-1 and TRBJ1-5; D unresolved. The germline V and J ends were trimmed by 0 bases and 4 bases, with 16 bases remaining between them. Germline V lookup: CDR1 DFQATT, CDR2 SNEGSKA (reference sequence). This CDR3 is 16 amino acids long. DNA for the CDR3: TGCAGTGCTAGAGATCGCCAGCTTAGCCTGAATCAGCCCCAGCATTTT. Translated, it gives CSARDRQLSLNQPQHF.

This clonotype was counted ten times or more. The chain employs TRBV20-1 and TRBJ2-6, with 12 nucleotides matching TRBD2. This CDR3 contains 16 residues. V lost 6 bases and J lost 0; bases outside the gene matches: 3. From germline, CDR1 is DFQATT and CDR2 SNEGSKA (reference sequence). Here the CDR3 DNA reads TGCAGTGCCCAGACTAGCGGGAGCTCTGGGGCCAACGTCCTGACTTTC. Its protein product is CSAQTSGSSGANVLTF.

Remarks on this clonotype: The germline gene is not matched at one end of the junction; a read error may be the cause. This chain links TRBV20-1 with TRBJ2-5; TRBD2 aligns across 10 bases. There are 15 residues in the CDR3. Germline CDR1 and CDR2: DFQATT and SNEGSKA (reference sequence). The CDR3 loop is CSARGLAGAEETQCF. Written as DNA, the CDR3 is TGCAGTGCTAGAGGGCTAGCGGGAGCGGAAGAGACCCAGTGCTTC.

This clonotype was counted ten times or more. The chain joins TRBV20-1 to TRBJ1-1, with a tentative D call TRBD1 (6 bases). Germline CDR1 is DFQATT and CDR2 is SNEGSKA (reference sequence). The length of the CDR3 is 15 residues. Trimming cost V 3 bases and J 5 bases, with 19 bases left between them. CDR3 in amino acids: CSARPRQGLLTEAFF. DNA of the CDR3: TGCAGTGCTAGGCCTCGGCAGGGGTTGTTAACTGAAGCTTTCTTT.